Detailed here is one TCR beta chain. Original processing notes: Nucleated cell counts were estimated from reference gene primer amplification. Profiled with immunoSEQ multiplex PCR; TCRdb holds only in-frame clones, not every one. That table is the source of V, J and clone size, and D and trimming were worked out from the DNA. The sample contains 270,000 or so clones, 84% of which appear only once. This entry is derived from a study of blood T cell repertoires in COVID-19. At the level of the study: PBMCs, B-cell-depleted T cells, or T cells provided the cDNA or gDNA that made up the material.

Sequenced input: peripheral blood. The clonotype comes from a human donor in a cohort sampled during active COVID-19.

The CDR3 sequence is CASSFRDRNNSPLHF. In DNA, the CDR3 is TGTGCCAGCAGTTTCCGGGACAGGAATAATTCACCCCTCCACTTT. This rearrangement joins TRBV28 to TRBJ1-6; TRBD1 aligns across 8 bases. The CDR3 has 15 residues. Germline-derived CDR1 and CDR2 are MDHEN and SYDVKM. The V and J ends lost 3 bases and 5 bases, in that order; junction bases with no gene match: 3.